This TCR beta chain was found in a study of blood T cell repertoires in COVID-19. As for the study in general: PBMCs, B-cell-depleted T cells, or T cells provided the cDNA or gDNA that made up the material.

The CDR3 runs to 17 residues. Germline V gene lookup returns CDR1 LNHNV and CDR2 YYDKDF (reference sequence). Trimming stripped 1 base from V and 9 bases from J, with 22 bases between. As processed by the authors: Estimated nucleated cell counts came from reference gene primer amplification. Profiled with immunoSEQ multiplex PCR; TCRdb holds only in-frame clones, not every one. V and J calls and clone size are copied from that table; D and trimming were computed from the DNA. In the table there are approximately 220,000 clones, roughly 84% of which are singletons. There are a few counts of this clone.

The chain has TRBV15 and TRBJ2-1, with D possibly being TRBD2 (5 bases). This TCR was sampled from a woman in her forties who had recovered from COVID-19. Sequencing was performed on PBMCs or T cells enriched from blood (not recorded which). This CDR3 reads CATSRVKSSGTYGEQFF. The DNA of the CDR3 is TGTGCCACCAGCAGAGTAAAAAGCAGCGGAACCTACGGTGAGCAGTTCTTC.